A selection of T cell receptor beta chains follows, all from one sample in a study of PD-L1 blockade in urothelial cancer. TCRdb keeps only in-frame clones here, not all; method: immunoSEQ multiplex PCR. The sample lists under 35,000 clones; about 87% were seen once. The sequencing used PBMCs, collected around atezolizumab (anti-PD-L1) treatment. All receptors come from a man between 50 and 59 years old with urothelial cancer. Each CDR3 is given with its conserved first and last residue. A D gene is named only where the DNA matches it firmly. The size entry is marked missing in some rows and otherwise reads once, few, many or a size class.

>TRBV6-5|TRBJ2-1|-|-
CASSKTGSSYNEQFF
TGTGCCAGCAGTAAAACAGGGAGCTCCTACAATGAGCAGTTCTTC
>TRBV7-9|TRBJ2-1|-|TRBD2
CASSPGTSGFGTYNEQFF
TGTGCCAGCAGCCCCGGAACTAGCGGGTTTGGGACCTACAATGAGCAGTTCTTC
>TRBV7-3|TRBJ2-1|-|TRBD2
CASSPGHSGGAFIPEQFF
TGTGCCAGCAGCCCTGGCCATAGCGGGGGGGCTTTTATTCCTGAGCAGTTCTTC
>TRBV5-6|TRBJ2-7|-|TRBD2
CASSLGLATLSYEQYF
TGTGCCAGCAGCTTGGGACTAGCGACCCTCTCCTACGAGCAGTACTTC
>TRBV19|TRBJ2-7|-|TRBD2
CASSPSPASSGGYSYEQYF
TGTGCCAGTAGTCCGTCCCCGGCCTCTAGCGGGGGGTATTCCTACGAGCAGTACTTC
>TRBV19|TRBJ2-2|-|-
CASSMGRNTGELFF
TGTGCCAGTAGTATGGGGCGGAACACCGGGGAGCTGTTTTTT
>TRBV4-3|TRBJ1-4|few|-
CASSQDLGGKLFF
TGCGCCAGCAGCCAAGATCTGGGGGGTAAACTGTTTTTT
>TRBV7-2|TRBJ2-4|-|TRBD1
CASRTGGGQNIQYF
TGTGCCAGCAGGACAGGGGGTGGGCAAAACATTCAGTACTTC
>TRBV27|TRBJ1-2|-|TRBD1
CASSSVGQGWDYGYTF
TGTGCCAGCAGTTCCGTTGGACAGGGGTGGGATTATGGCTACACCTTC
>TRBV6-1|TRBJ2-2|-|-
CASSEVLAGELFF
TGTGCCAGCAGTGAAGTATTAGCCGGAGAGCTGTTTTTT
>TRBV4-1|TRBJ2-2|-|TRBD2
CASSPQLAGGPAGELFF
TGCGCCAGCAGCCCTCAACTAGCGGGAGGGCCGGCCGGGGAGCTGTTTTTT